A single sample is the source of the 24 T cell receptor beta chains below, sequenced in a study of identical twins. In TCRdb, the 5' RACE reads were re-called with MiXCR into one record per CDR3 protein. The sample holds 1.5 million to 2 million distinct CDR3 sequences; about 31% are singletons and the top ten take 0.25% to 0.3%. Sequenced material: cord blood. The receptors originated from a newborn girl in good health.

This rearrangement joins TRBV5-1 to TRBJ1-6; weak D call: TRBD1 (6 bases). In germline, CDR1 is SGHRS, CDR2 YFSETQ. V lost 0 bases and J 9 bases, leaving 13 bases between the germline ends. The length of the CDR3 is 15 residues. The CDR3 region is CASSLEQGRGSPLHF. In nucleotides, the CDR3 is TGCGCCAGCAGCTTGGAACAGGGTAGGGGTTCACCCCTCCACTTT.

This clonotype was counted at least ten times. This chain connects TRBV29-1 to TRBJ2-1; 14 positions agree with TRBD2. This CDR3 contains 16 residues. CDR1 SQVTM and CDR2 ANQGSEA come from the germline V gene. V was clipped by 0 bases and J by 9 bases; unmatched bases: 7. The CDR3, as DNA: TGCAGCGTTGAAGATCGCGGGACTAGCGGGAGAGGTGAGCAGTTCTTC. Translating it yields CSVEDRGTSGRGEQFF.

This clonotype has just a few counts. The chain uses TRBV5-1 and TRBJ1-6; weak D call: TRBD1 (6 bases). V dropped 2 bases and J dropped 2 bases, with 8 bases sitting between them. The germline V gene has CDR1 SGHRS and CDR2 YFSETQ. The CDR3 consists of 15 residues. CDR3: CASSFRDTYNSPLHF. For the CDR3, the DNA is TGCGCCAGCAGCTTCCGGGACACCTATAATTCACCCCTCCACTTT.

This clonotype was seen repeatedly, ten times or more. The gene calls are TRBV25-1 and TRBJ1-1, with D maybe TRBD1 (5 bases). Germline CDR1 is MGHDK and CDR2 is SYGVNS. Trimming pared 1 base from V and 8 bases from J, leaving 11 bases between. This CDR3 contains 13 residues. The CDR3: CASSEWGGTEAFF. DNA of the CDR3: TGTGCCAGCAGTGAATGGGGCGGTACAGAAGCTTTCTTT.

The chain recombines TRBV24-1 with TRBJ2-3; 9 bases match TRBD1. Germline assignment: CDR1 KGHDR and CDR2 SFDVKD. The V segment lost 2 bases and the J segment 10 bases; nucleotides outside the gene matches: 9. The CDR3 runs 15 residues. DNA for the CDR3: TGTGCCACCAGTGATTGGCGGGACAGGGTTCATGCGCAGTATTTT. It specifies CATSDWRDRVHAQYF.

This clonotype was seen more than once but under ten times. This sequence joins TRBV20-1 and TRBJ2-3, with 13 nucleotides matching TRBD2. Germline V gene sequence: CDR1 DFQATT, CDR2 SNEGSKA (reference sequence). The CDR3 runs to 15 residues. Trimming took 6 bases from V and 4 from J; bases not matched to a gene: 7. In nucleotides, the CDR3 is TGCAGTGCGCCAACTAGCGGGAGGGGCGCAGATACGCAGTATTTT. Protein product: CSAPTSGRGADTQYF.

The CDR3 DNA is TGTGCCAGCAGCTTTTTTGTTGCAGGGCCCCCTAATCAGCCCCAGCATTTT. Translating gives CASSFFVAGPPNQPQHF. The gene calls are TRBV7-2 and TRBJ1-5, with D perhaps matching TRBD1 (5 bases). The CDR3 spans 17 residues. The V and J ends lost 3 bases and 4 bases respectively, with 19 bases between them. CDR1 and CDR2 from the germline V gene are SGHTA and FQGNSA.

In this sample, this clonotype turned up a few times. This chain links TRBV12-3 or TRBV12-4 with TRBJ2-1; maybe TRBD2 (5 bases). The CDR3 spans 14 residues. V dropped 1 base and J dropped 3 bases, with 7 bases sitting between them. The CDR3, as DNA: TGTGCCAGCAGTTTAGGGACTTTCTACAATGAGCAGTTCTTC. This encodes CASSLGTFYNEQFF.

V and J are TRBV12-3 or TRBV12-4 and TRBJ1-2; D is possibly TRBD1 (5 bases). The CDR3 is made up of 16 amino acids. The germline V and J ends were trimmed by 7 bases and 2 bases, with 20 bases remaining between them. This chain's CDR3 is CASTFTLGAGNYGYTF. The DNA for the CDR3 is TGTGCCAGCACCTTCACCCTCGGGGCAGGGAACTATGGCTACACCTTC.

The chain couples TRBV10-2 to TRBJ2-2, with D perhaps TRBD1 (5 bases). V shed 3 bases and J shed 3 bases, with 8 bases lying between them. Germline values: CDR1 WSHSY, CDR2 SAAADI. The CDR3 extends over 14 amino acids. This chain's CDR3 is CASSDRAHTGELFF. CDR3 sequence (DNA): TGCGCCAGCAGTGACAGGGCTCACACCGGGGAGCTGTTTTTT.

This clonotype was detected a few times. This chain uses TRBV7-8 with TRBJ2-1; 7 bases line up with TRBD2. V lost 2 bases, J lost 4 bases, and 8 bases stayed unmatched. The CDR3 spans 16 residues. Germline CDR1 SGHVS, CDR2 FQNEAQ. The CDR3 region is CASSLSRDYLYNEQFF. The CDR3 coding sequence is TGTGCCAGCAGCTTATCCCGGGACTACCTATACAATGAGCAGTTCTTC.

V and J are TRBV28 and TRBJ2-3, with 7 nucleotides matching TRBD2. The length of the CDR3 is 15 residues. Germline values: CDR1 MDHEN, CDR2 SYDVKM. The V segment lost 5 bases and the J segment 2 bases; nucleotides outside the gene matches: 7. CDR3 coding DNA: TGTGCCAGCAGTCCCCAGGGAGGGTACACAGATACGCAGTATTTT. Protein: CASSPQGGYTDTQYF. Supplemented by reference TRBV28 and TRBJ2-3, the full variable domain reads DVKVTQSSRYLVKRTGEKVFLECVQDMDHENMFWYRQDPGLGLRLIYFSYDVKMKEKGDIPEGYSVSREKKERFSLILESASTNQTSMYLCASSPQGGYTDTQYFGPGTRLTVL.

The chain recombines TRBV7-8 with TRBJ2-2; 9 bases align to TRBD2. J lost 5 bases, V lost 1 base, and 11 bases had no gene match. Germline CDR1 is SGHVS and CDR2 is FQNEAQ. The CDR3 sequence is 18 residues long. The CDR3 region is CASSLVRLAGRGTGELFF. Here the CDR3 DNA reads TGTGCCAGCAGCTTAGTTCGGCTAGCGGGAAGGGGGACCGGGGAGCTGTTTTTT.

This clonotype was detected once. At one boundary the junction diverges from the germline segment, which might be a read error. The CDR3 spells CASSPPGPTDTQYF. In DNA, the CDR3 is TGTGCCAGCTCCCCACCGGGGCCCACAGATACGCAGTATTTT. V usage is TRBV18 and J usage is TRBJ2-3; the D call may be TRBD1 or TRBD2 (5 bases each). Germline CDR1 and CDR2: KGHSH and LQKENI. The CDR3 loop spans 14 amino acids.

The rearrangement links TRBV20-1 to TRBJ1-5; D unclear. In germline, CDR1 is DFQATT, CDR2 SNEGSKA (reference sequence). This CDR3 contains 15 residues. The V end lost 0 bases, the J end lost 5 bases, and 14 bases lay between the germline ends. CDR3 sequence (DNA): TGCAGTGCTAGAGATCTCCGGGGATGGGATCAGCCCCAGCATTTT. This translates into CSARDLRGWDQPQHF.

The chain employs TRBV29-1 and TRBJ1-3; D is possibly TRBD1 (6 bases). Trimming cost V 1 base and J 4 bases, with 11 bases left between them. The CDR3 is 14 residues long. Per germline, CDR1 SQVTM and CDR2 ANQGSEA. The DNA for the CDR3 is TGCAGCGTTGAAGGTGGGGGGCCGGGAAACACCATATATTTT. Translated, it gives CSVEGGGPGNTIYF.

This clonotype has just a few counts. The CDR3 DNA is TGTGCCAGCAGCTTTGGGGGGACCAATACGCAGTATTTT. It translates to CASSFGGTNTQYF. The gene calls are TRBV7-2 and TRBJ2-3, with D perhaps TRBD2 (6 bases). This CDR3 is 13 amino acids long. The V and J ends lost 3 bases and 7 bases respectively, with 11 bases between them. Germline CDR1 reads SGHTA; CDR2 reads FQGNSA. The full variable domain, in which reference TRBV7-2 and TRBJ2-3 provide the parts outside the CDR3, is GAGVSQSPSNKVTEKGKDVELRCDPISGHTALYWYRQSLGQGLEFLIYFQGNSAPDKSGLPSDRFSAERTGGSVSTLTIQRTQQEDSAVYLCASSFGGTNTQYFGPGTRLTVL.

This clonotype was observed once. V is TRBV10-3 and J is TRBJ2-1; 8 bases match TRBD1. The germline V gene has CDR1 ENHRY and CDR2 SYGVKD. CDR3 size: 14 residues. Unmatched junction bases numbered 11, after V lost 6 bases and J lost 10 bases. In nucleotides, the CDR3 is TGTGCCATCAGCCTTGACAGGGGCTCCTACGAGCAGTTCTTC. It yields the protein CAISLDRGSYEQFF.

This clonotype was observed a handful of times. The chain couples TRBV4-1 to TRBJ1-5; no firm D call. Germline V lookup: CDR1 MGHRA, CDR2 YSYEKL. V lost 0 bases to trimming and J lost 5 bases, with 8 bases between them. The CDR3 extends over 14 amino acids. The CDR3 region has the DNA TGCGCCAGCAGCCAAGAGAACGGGTATCAGCCCCAGCATTTT. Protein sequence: CASSQENGYQPQHF.

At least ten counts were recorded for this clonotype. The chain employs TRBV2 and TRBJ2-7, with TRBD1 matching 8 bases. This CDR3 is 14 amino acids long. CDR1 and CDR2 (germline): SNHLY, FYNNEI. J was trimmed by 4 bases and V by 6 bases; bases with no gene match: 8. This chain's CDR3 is CASSSDRASYEQYF. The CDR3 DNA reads TGTGCCAGCAGCTCGGACAGGGCATCTTACGAGCAGTACTTC.

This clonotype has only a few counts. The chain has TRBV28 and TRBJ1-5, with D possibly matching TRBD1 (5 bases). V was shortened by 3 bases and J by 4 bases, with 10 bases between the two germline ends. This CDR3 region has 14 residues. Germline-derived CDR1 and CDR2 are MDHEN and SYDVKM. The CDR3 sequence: CASSFSSGNQPQHF. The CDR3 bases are TGTGCCAGCAGTTTTTCGTCAGGGAATCAGCCCCAGCATTTT.

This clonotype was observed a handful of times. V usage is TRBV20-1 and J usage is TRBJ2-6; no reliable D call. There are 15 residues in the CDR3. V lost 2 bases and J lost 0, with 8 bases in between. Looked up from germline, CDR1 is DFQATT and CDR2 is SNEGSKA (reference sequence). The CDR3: CSARQSFSGANVLTF. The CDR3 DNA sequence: TGCAGTGCTAGACAGTCCTTCTCTGGGGCCAACGTCCTGACTTTC.

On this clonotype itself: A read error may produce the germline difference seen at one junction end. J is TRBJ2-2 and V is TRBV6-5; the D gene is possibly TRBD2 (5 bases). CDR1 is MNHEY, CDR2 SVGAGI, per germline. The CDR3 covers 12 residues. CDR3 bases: TGTGTCAGCAGTTACGGAGGCGGGGAGCTGTTTTTT. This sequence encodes CVSSYGGGELFF.

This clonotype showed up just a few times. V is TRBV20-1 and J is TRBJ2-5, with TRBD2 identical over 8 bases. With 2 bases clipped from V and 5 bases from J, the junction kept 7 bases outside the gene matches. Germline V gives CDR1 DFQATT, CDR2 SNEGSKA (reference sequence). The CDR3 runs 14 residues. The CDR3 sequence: CSARRAGGRETQYF. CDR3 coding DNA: TGCAGTGCTAGAAGGGCGGGGGGCCGGGAGACCCAGTACTTC.